Listed below are T cell receptor beta chains from one sample, sequenced in a study of shared clonotypes between healthy human individuals. Assay: immunoSEQ multiplex PCR; the TCRdb copy retains only in-frame clones and omits some. The table lists over a million clones, around 78% of them singletons. Source material: memory CD4+ T cells from PBMCs. These receptors all come from a man between 18 and 29 years old in good health. Some clones in this sample may be carry-over from other donors' samples. Both conserved end residues are part of each CDR3. Each record gives: J gene, V gene, D gene, clone size, CDR3 DNA, CDR3 protein. A D gene is named only where the DNA matches it firmly. Rows give clone size only sometimes, using once, few, many, or a class for an expanded clone.

>TRBJ1-5|TRBV6-5|TRBD1|once
TGTGCCAGCAGTGAGAGGACAGGGGTTCAGCCCCAGCATTTT
CASSERTGVQPQHF
>TRBJ2-5|TRBV16|-|-
TGTGCCAGCAGCCAACTGGAGACCCAGTACTTC
CASSQLETQYF
>TRBJ1-3|TRBV14|-|once
TGTGCCAGCAGCCAGGGTCCGTTTTGGGGAAACACCATATATTTT
CASSQGPFWGNTIYF
>TRBJ2-2|TRBV12-5|-|-
TGTGCTAGTGGATTAACCGGGACCGGGGAGCTGTTTTTT
CASGLTGTGELFF
>TRBJ2-3|TRBV28|TRBD1|-
TGTGCCAGCAGTTCTCAGGGGACAGGGGGAACCACAGATACGCAGTATTTT
CASSSQGTGGTTDTQYF
>TRBJ1-1|TRBV5-1|-|-
TGCGCCAGCAGCCCGGGCGGGGACAACACTGAAGCTTTCTTT
CASSPGGDNTEAFF
>TRBJ2-7|TRBV18|-|few
TGTGCCAGCTCACCGAGGGAAAGCTCCTACGAGCAGTACTTC
CASSPRESSYEQYF
>TRBJ1-6|TRBV4-1|-|-
TGCGCCAGCAGCCAAGAAGGTTTGGTCGGCAGGGTGCGGTCACCCCTCCACTTT
CASSQEGLVGRVRSPLHF
>TRBJ2-1|TRBV27|-|-
TGTGCCAGCAACATGGGGGCCAGTCCCTACAATGAGCAGTTCTTC
CASNMGASPYNEQFF
>TRBJ1-4|TRBV7-6|-|-
TGTGCCAGCAGTTCGCCCATCCACTCTAATGAAAAACTGTTTTTT
CASSSPIHSNEKLFF
>TRBJ2-2|TRBV5-1|-|-
TGCGCCAGCAGCTTGTGGCAGGGAAACACCGGGGAGCTGTTTTTT
CASSLWQGNTGELFF
>TRBJ1-1|TRBV2|-|-
TGTGCCAGCAGCTTATCGGGGGGAGTTGGCGCTGAAGCTTTCTTT
CASSLSGGVGAEAFF
>TRBJ2-7|TRBV4-1|-|-
TGCGCCAGCAGCCGAACAGAAAGCTACGAGCAGTACTTC
CASSRTESYEQYF
>TRBJ1-5|TRBV6-1|-|-
TGTGCCAGTAGGGAGAATAGCAATCAGCCCCAGCATTTT
CASRENSNQPQHF
>TRBJ2-6|TRBV28|-|-
TGTGCCAGCAGTCCATTCTCGGGGGCTGGGGCCAACGTCCTGACTTTC
CASSPFSGAGANVLTF
>TRBJ2-1|TRBV7-2|-|-
TGTGCCAGCAGCTTAAGCCCATGGGGGGATGAGCAGTTCTTC
CASSLSPWGDEQFF
>TRBJ1-1|TRBV12-1|-|-
TGTGCCAGCAGCCCCACCCGCGGCGGTTCTGAAGCTTTCTTT
CASSPTRGGSEAFF
>TRBJ2-7|TRBV18|TRBD2|few
TGTGCCAGCTCACCACCGATGTTACTAGCGGGCAAATCCTACGAGCAGTACTTC
CASSPPMLLAGKSYEQYF
>TRBJ1-4|TRBV7-2|TRBD1|-
TGTGCCAGCAGCGGCGACAGGGTCTATGAAAAACTGTTTTTT
CASSGDRVYEKLFF
>TRBJ1-1|TRBV5-1|TRBD1|-
TGCGCCAGCAGCTTGCGGGCAGGGGGCCCCAACACTGAAGCTTTCTTT
CASSLRAGGPNTEAFF
>TRBJ2-5|TRBV10-2|TRBD1|-
TGCGCCAGCAGCAAGCAGACAGGGGGTTACCAAGAGACCCAGTACTTC
CASSKQTGGYQETQYF
>TRBJ1-2|TRBV9|-|-
TGTGCCAGCAGCGCCACAGGGAATGGCTACACCTTC
CASSATGNGYTF
>TRBJ1-1|TRBV27|-|-
TGTGCCAGCAGTAAGGTGAGCGCAGGCCGGCTCGCTGAAGCTTTCTTT
CASSKVSAGRLAEAFF
>TRBJ2-7|TRBV5-4|-|-
TGTGCCAGCAGCCCACGACTAGATACCTACGAGCGGTACTTC
CASSPRLDTYERYF
>TRBJ2-3|TRBV27|TRBD2|-
TGTGCCAGCAGTTCGCGGACTAGCGGGAGTTTAGATACGCAGTATTTT
CASSSRTSGSLDTQYF
>TRBJ1-2|TRBV18|-|once
TGTGCCAGCTCACCAAGCGCAGGGTCCTATGGCTACACCTTC
CASSPSAGSYGYTF
>TRBJ1-4|TRBV6-1|TRBD1|-
TGTGCCAGCCTTTCCGGGACAGAGGATGAAAAACTGTTTTTT
CASLSGTEDEKLFF
>TRBJ1-5|TRBV28|-|once
TGTGCCAGCAGCCCACGGGGGACTGGGACACCAAGCAATCAGCCCCAGCATTTT
CASSPRGTGTPSNQPQHF
>TRBJ1-4|TRBV2|-|-
TGTGCCAGCAGTGAAGTGGTTGTCGGAAAACTGTTTTTT
CASSEVVVGKLFF
>TRBJ1-5|TRBV7-9|TRBD1|-
TGTGCCAGCACCCAGGGGGATCAGCCCCAGCATTTT
CASTQGDQPQHF
>TRBJ1-1|TRBV28|-|-
TGTGCCAGCAGTTTAGCCCCGGGCGCGAACACTGAAGCTTTCTTT
CASSLAPGANTEAFF
>TRBJ1-1|TRBV7-6|-|few
TGTGCCAGCAGCTTATCTCGTGGGAACACTGAAGCTTTCTTT
CASSLSRGNTEAFF
>TRBJ2-2|TRBV2|-|once
TGTGCCAGCAGTTTTAGACAGCTTAACGGGGAGCTGTTTTTT
CASSFRQLNGELFF
>TRBJ2-1|TRBV11-3|TRBD2|once
TGTGCCAGCAGCTTAGGGTGGGACTATCCTGACTCTGAGCAGTTCTTC
CASSLGWDYPDSEQFF
>TRBJ2-5|TRBV7-8|-|-
TGTGCCAGCAGCCGGGCGGGGGAGACCCAGTACTTC
CASSRAGETQYF
>TRBJ2-5|TRBV7-8|-|-
TGTGCCAGCAGCTTAGGGCGGGGAGGTGGAGAGACCCAGTACTTC
CASSLGRGGGETQYF
>TRBJ2-2|TRBV2|-|-
TGTGCCAGCAGGGGCTATAGCGGCGCGAACGGGGAGCTGTTTTTT
CASRGYSGANGELFF
>TRBJ2-6|TRBV15|-|once
TGTGCCACCAGCAGAGATCCCCGCGGGTACGGGGCCAACGTCCTGACTTTC
CATSRDPRGYGANVLTF
>TRBJ2-7|TRBV28|-|-
TGTGCCAGCAGTGGAAACTACCACTACGAGCAGTACTTC
CASSGNYHYEQYF
>TRBJ1-2|TRBV2|TRBD1|-
TGTGCCAGCAGTGCGGACAGGGTTGGTGGCTACACCTTC
CASSADRVGGYTF
>TRBJ2-7|TRBV6-5|TRBD2|-
TGTGCCAGCAGTTCCACAGCGGGAGGCTACGAGCAGTACTTC
CASSSTAGGYEQYF
>TRBJ1-1|TRBV7-9|-|few
TGTGCCAGCAGCCGGATAGAGGGCGGCACTGAAGCTTTCTTT
CASSRIEGGTEAFF
>TRBJ2-7|TRBV28|-|-
TGTGCCAGCAGTTTAGAGGGACCCTCCTACGAGCAGTACTTC
CASSLEGPSYEQYF
>TRBJ1-2|TRBV4-2|TRBD1|-
TGTGCCAGCAGCCAGGCTATTGGGACAGGGGCCGCTGAGGGCTATGGCTACACCTTC
CASSQAIGTGAAEGYGYTF
>TRBJ1-2|TRBV5-1|-|once
TGCGCCAGCAGCCCGGACAGCCACTATGGCTACACCTTC
CASSPDSHYGYTF
>TRBJ1-6|TRBV30|TRBD1|-
TGTGCCTGGGTGGGACAGATGAATTCACCCCTCCACTTT
CAWVGQMNSPLHF
>TRBJ1-1|TRBV7-9|TRBD1|-
TGTGCCAGCAGCGTAGGGACAGGCACTGAAGCTTTCTTT
CASSVGTGTEAFF
>TRBJ2-2|TRBV7-9|-|-
TGTGCCAGCAGCTTAGCAGGGGCTAACACCGGGGAGCTGTTTTTT
CASSLAGANTGELFF
>TRBJ1-2|TRBV4-1|-|-
TGCGCCAGCAGCCAAGTGGAGGGGCGTACTAACTATGGCTACACCTTC
CASSQVEGRTNYGYTF
>TRBJ1-2|TRBV28|-|-
TGTGCCAGCAGAATCGGGGGTGCCTATGGCTACACCTTC
CASRIGGAYGYTF
>TRBJ2-3|TRBV27|-|once
TGTGCCAGCAGTTTAAGTATTAGCACAGATACGCAGTATTTT
CASSLSISTDTQYF
>TRBJ1-2|TRBV18|-|-
TGTGCCAGCTCACCACGGGACGTTAACTATGGCTACACCTTC
CASSPRDVNYGYTF
>TRBJ2-3|TRBV9|-|-
TGTGCCAGCAGCGTTGGTCTAGGGGGTGATACGCAGTATTTT
CASSVGLGGDTQYF